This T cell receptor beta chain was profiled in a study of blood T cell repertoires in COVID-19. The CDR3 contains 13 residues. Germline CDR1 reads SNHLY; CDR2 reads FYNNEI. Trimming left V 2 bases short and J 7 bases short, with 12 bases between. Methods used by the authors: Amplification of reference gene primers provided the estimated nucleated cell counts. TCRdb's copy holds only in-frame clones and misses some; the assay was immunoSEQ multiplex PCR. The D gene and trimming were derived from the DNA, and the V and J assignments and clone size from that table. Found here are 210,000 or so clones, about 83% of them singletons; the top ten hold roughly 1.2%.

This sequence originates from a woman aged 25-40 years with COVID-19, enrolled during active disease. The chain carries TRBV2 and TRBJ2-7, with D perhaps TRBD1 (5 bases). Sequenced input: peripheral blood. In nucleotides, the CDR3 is TGTGCCAGCAGTGAACAGGGAATCGGGGAGCAGTACTTC. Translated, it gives CASSEQGIGEQYF.